This T cell receptor (beta chain) was profiled in a study of B cell selection in AIRE deficiency. Study results and caveats: AIRE-deficient Tconv and Treg repertoires matched healthy donors in TCRBV, CDR3 length, diversity. About 30.6% of healthy-shared Treg sequences were found among patient Tconv cells. Shared Treg sequences had shorter CDR3s, biased toward rearrangements with few non-templated insertions.

Conventional CD4 T cells were sorted as CD4+CD127+ cells. Turning to this clone: Its target is unknown.

The V gene lost 6 bases and the J gene lost 5 bases, with 17 bases spanning the gap. Germline V gene lookup returns CDR1 SGHRS and CDR2 YFSETQ. The CDR3 totals 14 residues. Clones were sequenced by immunoSEQ multiplex PCR, and TCRdb holds only the in-frame ones, with some missing. Found here are tens of thousands of clones, 96% of them singletons; the top ten hold approximately 0.2%. The TCR comes from a human donor in good health. V usage is TRBV5-1 and J usage is TRBJ2-5, with a weak D call TRBD2 (6 bases). The sequenced sample was CD4+CD127+ conventional T cells sorted from PBMCs. Here the CDR3 DNA reads TGCGCCAGCACCCCGCCGGACTATCTGGAGACCCAGTACTTC. The encoded protein is CASTPPDYLETQYF.